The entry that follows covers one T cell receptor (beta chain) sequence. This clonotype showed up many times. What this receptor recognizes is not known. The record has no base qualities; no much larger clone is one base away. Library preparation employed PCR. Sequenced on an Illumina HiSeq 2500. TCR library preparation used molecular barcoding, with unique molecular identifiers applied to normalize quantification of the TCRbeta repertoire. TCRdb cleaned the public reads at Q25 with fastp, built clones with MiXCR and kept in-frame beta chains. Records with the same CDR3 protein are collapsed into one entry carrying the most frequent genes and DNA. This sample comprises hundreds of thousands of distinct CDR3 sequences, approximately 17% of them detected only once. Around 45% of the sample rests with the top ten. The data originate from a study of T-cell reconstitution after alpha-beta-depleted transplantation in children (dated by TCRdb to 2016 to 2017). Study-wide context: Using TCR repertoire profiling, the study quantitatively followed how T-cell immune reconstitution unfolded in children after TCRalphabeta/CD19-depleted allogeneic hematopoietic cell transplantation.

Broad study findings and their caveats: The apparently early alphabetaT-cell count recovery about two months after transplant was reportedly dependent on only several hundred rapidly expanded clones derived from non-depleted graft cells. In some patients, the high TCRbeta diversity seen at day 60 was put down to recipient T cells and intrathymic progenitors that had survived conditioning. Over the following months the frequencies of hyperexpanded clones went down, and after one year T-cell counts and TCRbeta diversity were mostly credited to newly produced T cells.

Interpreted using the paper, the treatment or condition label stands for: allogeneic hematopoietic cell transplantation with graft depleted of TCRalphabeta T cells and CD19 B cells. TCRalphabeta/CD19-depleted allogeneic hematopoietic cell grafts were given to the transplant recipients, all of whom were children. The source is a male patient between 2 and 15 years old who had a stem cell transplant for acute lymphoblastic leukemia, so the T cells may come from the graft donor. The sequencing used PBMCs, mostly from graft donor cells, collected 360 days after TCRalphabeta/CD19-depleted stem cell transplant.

This receptor has the CDR3 CASSLSGNTGELFF. At the DNA level, the sequence is TGTGCCAGCAGTTTATCGGGTAACACCGGGGAGCTGTTTTTT. The sequence is built from TRBV12-3 or TRBV12-4 and TRBJ2-2; no D gene call is confident. Counted from cysteine to phenylalanine, this CDR3 has 14 amino acids. The retained sequence is limited to the CDR3, 42 bases, with the frame set at the first base. Trimming costs V 2 bases and J 2 bases, and their ends lie 6 bases apart.